Below are 25 T cell receptor beta chains sequenced from a single sample in a study of blood T cell repertoires in COVID-19. Assay used: immunoSEQ multiplex PCR; TCRdb lists only in-frame clones, some missing. The sample has hundreds of thousands of clones; around nine tenths are singletons. The sample taken for sequencing was PBMCs or T cells enriched from blood (not recorded which). These receptors all come from a woman in her thirties or forties who had recovered from COVID-19.

This clone came up a few times. CDR3 coding DNA: TGTGCCAGCAGCTTAGTGTTAGCCTCCAAAGCTGATGAGCAGTTCTTC. This codes for CASSLVLASKADEQFF. The chain links TRBV13 to TRBJ2-1; D is unresolved. Trimming took 1 base from V and 8 from J, leaving 18 bases between them. The CDR3 length is 16 residues. The germline CDR1 and CDR2 sequences are PRHDT and FYEKMQ (reference sequence).

The genes are TRBV6-5 and TRBJ2-7; 9 bases align to TRBD1. This CDR3 contains 15 residues. CDR1 and CDR2 (germline): MNHEY, SVGAGI. With 6 bases clipped from V and 4 bases from J, the junction kept 10 bases outside the gene matches. The CDR3 loop is CASSQNRGPSYEQYF. Here the CDR3 DNA reads TGTGCCAGCAGCCAAAACAGGGGGCCATCGTACGAGCAGTACTTC.

The chain links TRBV10-3 to TRBJ2-1, with D maybe TRBD2 (6 bases). Trimming removed 6 bases at V and 9 bases at J, with 18 bases between. CDR1 and CDR2 from the germline V gene are ENHRY and SYGVKD. The CDR3 sequence is 14 residues long. Written as DNA, the CDR3 is TGTGCCATCAGCGGAGGGCGGGATAAGGGTGAGCAGTTCTTC. The encoded protein is CAISGGRDKGEQFF.

This clone has only one observation. This rearrangement joins TRBV12-3 or TRBV12-4 to TRBJ2-5; D uncertain. The CDR3 spans 13 residues. The V and J ends lost 7 bases and 1 base respectively, with 10 bases between them. CDR3 bases: TGTGCCAGCACCAGAGGCTTCCAAGAGACCCAGTACTTC. Protein product: CASTRGFQETQYF.

The chain uses TRBV6-2 or TRBV6-3 and TRBJ1-5; D is unresolved. The germline V gene encodes CDR1 MNHEY and CDR2 SVGEGT. V was clipped by 5 bases and J by 7 bases, with 15 bases between them. The CDR3 runs to 14 residues. CDR3 amino acids: CASSLAGQRQPQHF. CDR3 DNA: TGTGCCAGCAGTCTGGCCGGGCAGCGGCAGCCCCAGCATTTT.

A few counts support this clone. The chain couples TRBV7-9 to TRBJ2-4; 9 bases are shared with TRBD1. CDR1 SEHNR and CDR2 FQNEAQ come from the germline V gene (reference sequence). V gave up 4 bases and J gave up 8 bases; unmatched junction bases: 6. The CDR3 extends over 14 amino acids. The CDR3 here is CASSYTGGWDIQYF. The CDR3 nucleotides are TGTGCCAGCAGCTATACAGGGGGCTGGGACATTCAGTACTTC.

The V and J genes are TRBV6-1 and TRBJ2-1, with D possibly TRBD1 on 5 matching bases. Trimming shortened V by 2 bases and J by 5 bases, and 13 bases separated the two germline ends. From germline, CDR1 is MNHNS and CDR2 SASEGT. The CDR3 has 15 residues. The CDR3 region has the DNA TGTGCCAGCAGTGAAATCCCCCGACAGAACAATGAGCAGTTCTTC. Its protein is CASSEIPRQNNEQFF.

J is TRBJ2-1 and V is TRBV5-6, with 11 bases fitting TRBD2. The CDR3 spans 15 residues. Germline CDR1 SGHDT, CDR2 YYEEEE. V was pared by 4 bases and J by 8 bases, with 8 bases of the junction left unmatched. The CDR3 nucleotides read TGTGCCAGCAGCCATCTAGCGGGAGGCCCTTATGAGCAGTTCTTC. Translated, it gives CASSHLAGGPYEQFF.

V is TRBV7-3 and J is TRBJ2-3; a weak D match, TRBD1 (6 bases). CDR1 is SGHTA and CDR2 is FQGTGA in the germline V gene. V gave up 2 bases and J gave up 0 bases, with 9 bases separating them. The CDR3 is 15 amino acids. The CDR3 region has the DNA TGTGCCAGCAGCTTAGGGGGCCATAGCACAGATACGCAGTATTTT. This codes for CASSLGGHSTDTQYF. Filled out from reference TRBV7-3 and TRBJ2-3, the complete variable domain reads GAGVSQTPSNKVTEKGKYVELRCDPISGHTALYWYRQSLGQGPEFLIYFQGTGAADDSGLPNDRFFAVRPEGSVSTLKIQRTERGDSAVYLCASSLGGHSTDTQYFGPGTRLTVL.

The chain couples TRBV7-2 to TRBJ1-5; no clear D. The germline V and J ends were trimmed by 2 bases and 8 bases, with 13 bases remaining between them. This CDR3 has 14 residues. Germline CDR1 is SGHTA and CDR2 is FQGNSA. This chain's CDR3 is CASSLSLGEKPQHF. As DNA, the CDR3 is TGTGCCAGCAGCTTAAGTCTCGGGGAAAAGCCCCAGCATTTT.

A word on this clone: Other nucleotide sequences from this sample produce the same CDR3. This chain links TRBV12-3 or TRBV12-4 with TRBJ1-2, with 7 bases aligning to TRBD1. The CDR3 covers 13 residues. Trimming removed 6 bases from V and 3 bases from J; junction bases left unmatched: 4. CDR3 region: CASSPGTDYGYTF. The CDR3 coding sequence is TGTGCCAGCAGCCCCGGGACAGACTATGGCTACACCTTC.

The gene calls are TRBV9 and TRBJ2-2; 13 bases agree with TRBD2. J lost 6 bases, V lost 1 base, and 12 bases had no gene match. The germline CDR1 and CDR2 sequences are SGDLS and YYNGEE. CDR3 length: 19 residues. CDR3 bases: TGTGCCAGCAGCGTACCGGGAGGACTAGCGGGAGATTTCGCCGGGGAGCTGTTTTTT. Amino acids: CASSVPGGLAGDFAGELFF.

The rearrangement links TRBV4-1 to TRBJ1-5; the match to TRBD1 covers 8 bases. The germline V gene encodes CDR1 MGHRA and CDR2 YSYEKL. The ends lost 0 bases at V and 0 bases at J; junction bases unmatched: 1. This CDR3 region has 16 residues. The CDR3 is CASSQDGTGSNQPQHF. The CDR3 DNA sequence: TGCGCCAGCAGCCAAGATGGGACAGGTAGCAATCAGCCCCAGCATTTT.

The chain carries TRBV19 and TRBJ2-6; 8 bases fit TRBD2. Unmatched junction bases numbered 2, after V lost 3 bases and J lost 4 bases. CDR1 and CDR2 (germline): LNHDA, SQIVND (reference sequence). The CDR3 is 15 amino acids. DNA of the CDR3: TGTGCCAGTAGTATGCGGGGGGACGGGGCCAACGTCCTGACTTTC. It yields the protein CASSMRGDGANVLTF. Supplemented by reference TRBV19 and TRBJ2-6, the full variable domain reads DGGITQSPKYLFRKEGQNVTLSCEQNLNHDAMYWYRQDPGQGLRLIYYSQIVNDFQKGDIAEGYSVSREKKESFPLTVTSAQKNPTAFYLCASSMRGDGANVLTFGAGSRLTVL.

This chain uses TRBV7-9 with TRBJ2-7; 11 bases are shared with TRBD1. The germline V gene encodes CDR1 SEHNR and CDR2 FQNEAQ (reference sequence). V was pared by 5 bases and J by 3 bases, with 6 bases of the junction left unmatched. CDR3 length: 15 amino acids. CDR3 DNA sequence: TGTGCCAGCAGCATATCCGGGACAGGGGGCTACGAGCAGTACTTC. The encoded protein is CASSISGTGGYEQYF.

The chain uses TRBV7-3 and TRBJ2-5; 12 positions agree with TRBD2. Germline V gene sequence: CDR1 SGHTA, CDR2 FQGTGA. J gave up 1 base and V 5 bases, and 5 bases lay outside the gene matches. This CDR3 spans 16 amino acids. The CDR3 reads CASSPQLAGGQETQYF. The CDR3, as DNA: TGTGCCAGCAGCCCCCAACTAGCGGGGGGCCAAGAGACCCAGTACTTC. The whole variable domain, remainder taken from reference TRBV7-3 and TRBJ2-5, is GAGVSQTPSNKVTEKGKYVELRCDPISGHTALYWYRQSLGQGPEFLIYFQGTGAADDSGLPNDRFFAVRPEGSVSTLKIQRTERGDSAVYLCASSPQLAGGQETQYFGPGTRLLVL.

The chain carries TRBV9 and TRBJ2-4; TRBD2 matches 7 bases. CDR1 and CDR2 (germline): SGDLS, YYNGEE. J gave up 0 bases and V 0 bases, and 6 bases lay outside the gene matches. This CDR3 region has 17 residues. The DNA for the CDR3 is TGTGCCAGCAGCGTAGGCCGGGGGGAACTAGCCAAAAACATTCAGTACTTC. It codes for CASSVGRGELAKNIQYF.

V gene TRBV19 combines with J gene TRBJ1-4; D is unresolved. This CDR3 contains 17 residues. Between the trimmed V and J ends, which lost 6 bases and 2 bases, there was a span of 19 bases. The germline CDR1 and CDR2 sequences are LNHDA and SQIVND (reference sequence). This CDR3 reads CASSVPHAGLTNEKLFF. In DNA, the CDR3 is TGTGCCAGTAGCGTCCCTCACGCCGGGTTGACTAATGAAAAACTGTTTTTT.

This clone was observed a single time. This chain links TRBV2 with TRBJ2-7; 9 bases line up with TRBD1. This CDR3 spans 13 amino acids. The germline V gene has CDR1 SNHLY and CDR2 FYNNEI. With 5 bases clipped from V and 3 bases from J, the junction kept 2 bases outside the gene matches. CDR3 sequence reads: CASSLGQGYEQYF. CDR3 sequence (DNA): TGTGCCAGCAGTTTGGGACAGGGCTACGAGCAGTACTTC. Full variable domain (missing parts from reference TRBV2 and TRBJ2-7): EPEVTQTPSHQVTQMGQEVILRCVPISNHLYFYWYRQILGQKVEFLVSFYNNEISEKSEIFDDQFSVERPDGSNFTLKIRSTKLEDSAMYFCASSLGQGYEQYFGPGTRLTVT.

V is TRBV5-1 and J is TRBJ2-2, with 10 bases matching TRBD1. The CDR3 loop spans 16 amino acids. Germline V gene sequence: CDR1 SGHRS, CDR2 YFSETQ. Unmatched junction bases numbered 1, after V lost 1 base and J lost 1 base. DNA for the CDR3: TGCGCCAGCAGCTTGTGGACAGGGGGGAACACCGGGGAGCTGTTTTTT. Translated, it gives CASSLWTGGNTGELFF.

This clone came up a few times. The V and J genes are TRBV7-9 and TRBJ2-1; D possibly corresponds to TRBD2 (5 bases). The CDR3 covers 14 residues. CDR1 SEHNR and CDR2 FQNEAQ come from the germline V gene (reference sequence). Deletions cut 1 base from V and 7 bases from J, with 11 bases between. In nucleotides, the CDR3 is TGTGCCAGCAGCTTAGTGGACGGGAAAAATGAGCAGTTCTTC. It codes for CASSLVDGKNEQFF.

This rearrangement joins TRBV6-5 to TRBJ2-5; weak D call: TRBD2 (5 bases). Germline V lookup: CDR1 MNHEY, CDR2 SVGAGI. This CDR3 spans 13 amino acids. Trimming shortened V by 4 bases and J by 5 bases, and 11 bases separated the two germline ends. The CDR3 is CASSFPPGETQYF. DNA of the CDR3: TGTGCCAGCAGTTTCCCTCCGGGGGAGACCCAGTACTTC.

This clone was detected only once. The J gene is TRBJ1-3, the V gene TRBV7-2; D is perhaps TRBD1 (6 bases). The CDR3 loop spans 17 amino acids. CDR1 SGHTA and CDR2 FQGNSA come from the germline V gene. V was trimmed by 0 bases and J by 0 bases, leaving 12 bases between them. CDR3 in amino acids: CASSLAAGAHSGNTIYF. The CDR3 nucleotides are TGTGCCAGCAGCTTAGCGGCAGGGGCCCACTCTGGAAACACCATATATTTT. The full variable domain, completed using reference TRBV7-2 and TRBJ1-3, is GAGVSQSPSNKVTEKGKDVELRCDPISGHTALYWYRQSLGQGLEFLIYFQGNSAPDKSGLPSDRFSAERTGGSVSTLTIQRTQQEDSAVYLCASSLAAGAHSGNTIYFGEGSWLTVV.

The chain joins TRBV9 to TRBJ2-1; D is perhaps TRBD2 (5 bases). With 1 base removed from V and 6 bases from J, the gap between germline ends came to 23 bases. CDR1 is SGDLS and CDR2 is YYNGEE in the germline V gene. The CDR3 spans 18 residues. The CDR3 sequence: CASSVPSSGVRMSNEQFF. The CDR3 DNA follows: TGTGCCAGCAGCGTACCTAGCTCTGGGGTCCGAATGTCCAATGAGCAGTTCTTC.

This chain links TRBV3-1 (or the pseudogene TRBV3-2) with TRBJ2-1; 12 nucleotides line up with TRBD2. CDR1 LGHDT and CDR2 YNNKEL come from the germline V gene (reference sequence). CDR3 length equals 16 residues. V lost 2 bases to trimming and J lost 4 bases; unmatched junction nucleotides: 3. CDR3 amino acids: CASSQKGLAGYNEQFF. The CDR3 DNA sequence: TGTGCCAGCAGCCAAAAGGGACTAGCGGGTTACAATGAGCAGTTCTTC.